The entry that follows covers one T cell receptor beta chain sequence. The antigen remains undetermined. The repertoire was sequenced with immunoSEQ multiplex PCR; TCRdb's copy has only in-frame clones and lacks some. The sample has fewer than 85,000 clones, around 94% seen once. V dropped 5 bases and J dropped 4 bases, with 13 bases sitting between them. Germline CDR1 reads SGHTA; CDR2 reads FQGNSA. The CDR3 has 14 amino acids. The data were obtained in a study of cytomegalovirus exposure and HLA in healthy donors. Points from the study as a whole: Reportedly, cytomegalovirus status was diagnosed with high sensitivity and specificity.

Sequenced input: PBMCs. The sequence was obtained from a woman aged 18-29 years in good health and CMV-seronegative. V usage is TRBV7-2 and J usage is TRBJ2-3; maybe TRBD2 (7 bases). CDR3 DNA: TGTGCCAGCAGCCTGAGGGGGGGGGCAGATACGCAGTATTTT. Translation: CASSLRGGADTQYF.